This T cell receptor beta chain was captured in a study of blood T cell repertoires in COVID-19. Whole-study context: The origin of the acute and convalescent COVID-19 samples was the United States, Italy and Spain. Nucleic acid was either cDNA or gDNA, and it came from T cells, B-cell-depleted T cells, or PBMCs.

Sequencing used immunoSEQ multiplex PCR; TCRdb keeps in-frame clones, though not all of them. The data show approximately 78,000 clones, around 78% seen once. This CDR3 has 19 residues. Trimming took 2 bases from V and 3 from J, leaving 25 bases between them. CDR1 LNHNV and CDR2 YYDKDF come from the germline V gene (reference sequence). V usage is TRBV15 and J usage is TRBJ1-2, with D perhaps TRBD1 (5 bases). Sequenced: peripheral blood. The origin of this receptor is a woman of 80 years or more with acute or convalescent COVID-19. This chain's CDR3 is CATSRSQVQQSNWHYGYTF. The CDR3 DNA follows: TGTGCCACCAGCAGATCACAGGTTCAACAATCTAATTGGCACTATGGCTACACCTTC.